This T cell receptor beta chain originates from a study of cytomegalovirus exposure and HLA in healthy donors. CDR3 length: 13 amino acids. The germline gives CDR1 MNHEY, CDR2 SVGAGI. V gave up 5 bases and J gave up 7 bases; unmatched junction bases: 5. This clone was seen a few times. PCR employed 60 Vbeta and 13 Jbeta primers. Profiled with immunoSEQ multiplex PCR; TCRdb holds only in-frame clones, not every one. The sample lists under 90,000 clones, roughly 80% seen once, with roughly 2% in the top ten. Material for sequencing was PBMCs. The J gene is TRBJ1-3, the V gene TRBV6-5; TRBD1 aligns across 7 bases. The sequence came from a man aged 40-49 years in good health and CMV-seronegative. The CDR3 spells CASSRQGLNTIYF. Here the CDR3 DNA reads TGTGCCAGCAGTCGACAGGGCCTTAACACCATATATTTT.